The 16 T cell receptor beta chains in this list originate from one sample, sequenced in a study of blood T cell repertoires in COVID-19. Assay used: immunoSEQ multiplex PCR; TCRdb lists only in-frame clones, some missing. The sample gives about 180,000 clones, 80% to 90% of which show up once; 9.5% to 13% is in the top ten. The specimen was peripheral blood. The receptor source for this set is a human donor with active or convalescent COVID-19. The donor label of this sample is uncertain.

This clone has at least ten counts. V and J are TRBV5-1 and TRBJ2-7; 12 bases agree with TRBD1. This CDR3 contains 13 residues. Germline trimming cut 6 bases from V and 7 bases from J; bases unmatched to any gene: 5. From germline, CDR1 is SGHRS and CDR2 YFSETQ. The CDR3 nucleotides are TGCGCCAGCACCGGGACAGGGGGCCGGGAGCAGTACTTC. This gives the protein CASTGTGGREQYF.

The chain couples TRBV19 to TRBJ1-2, with D hard to call. Trimming stripped 6 bases from V and 8 bases from J, with 16 bases between. CDR3 length: 13 amino acids. Germline-derived CDR1 and CDR2 are LNHDA and SQIVND (reference sequence). The CDR3 DNA is TGTGCCAGTAGACTCAGTGGAGGTGGAGGCTACACCTTC. Its protein product is CASRLSGGGGYTF.

CDR3 residues: CASGLVPGGNQPQHF. The CDR3 DNA reads as TGTGCTAGTGGTTTGGTACCGGGGGGCAATCAGCCCCAGCATTTT. The chain is built from TRBV12-5 and TRBJ1-5, with D possibly being TRBD1 (5 bases). Germline V gene data show CDR1 as LGHNT and CDR2 as FRNRAP. V lost 0 bases and J 2 bases, leaving 8 bases between the germline ends. CDR3 length equals 15 residues.

The CDR3 loop is CASSKDRGQYGYTF. CDR3 sequence (DNA): TGTGCCAGCAGTAAGGACAGGGGGCAATATGGCTACACCTTC. The V gene is TRBV6-5, the J gene TRBJ1-2, with 11 bases that match TRBD1. Germline V gene sequence: CDR1 MNHEY, CDR2 SVGAGI. The CDR3 is 14 residues long. V dropped 5 bases and J dropped 5; count of bases not matched to a gene: 4.

This chain joins TRBV6-6 and TRBJ1-1, with a weak D call TRBD1 (5 bases). The germline gives CDR1 MNHNY, CDR2 SVGAGI (reference sequence). The length of the CDR3 is 12 residues. Trimming cost V 6 bases and J 0 bases, with 5 bases left between them. For the CDR3, the DNA is TGTGCCAGCAGGGACATGAACACTGAAGCTTTCTTT. As protein: CASRDMNTEAFF.

V usage is TRBV30 and J usage is TRBJ1-3, with D uncertain. This CDR3 has 14 residues. Per the germline V gene, CDR1 is GTSNPN and CDR2 is SVGIG (reference sequence). Trimming removed 7 bases at V and 0 bases at J, with 13 bases between. In nucleotides, the CDR3 is TGTGCCTCTGGCAGACTGCTCTCTGGAAACACCATATATTTT. It translates to CASGRLLSGNTIYF.

The chain joins TRBV6-5 to TRBJ1-1; no clear D. Germline loops: CDR1 MNHEY, CDR2 SVGAGI. Trimming took 2 bases from V and 3 from J, leaving 13 bases between them. The CDR3 spans 15 residues. The CDR3 sequence: CASSYARPGDTEAFF. The CDR3 DNA reads as TGTGCCAGCAGTTACGCAAGGCCCGGGGACACTGAAGCTTTCTTT.

V gene TRBV10-3 combines with J gene TRBJ2-2, with 7 bases identical to TRBD2. This CDR3 has 14 amino acids. The ends lost 6 bases at V and 2 bases at J; junction bases unmatched: 3. Germline lookup yields CDR1 ENHRY and CDR2 SYGVKD. CDR3 DNA: TGTGCCATCAGGGCGGGAGCAAACACCGGGGAGCTGTTTTTT. Residues: CAIRAGANTGELFF.

The V and J genes are TRBV6-5 and TRBJ2-7; tentative D call: TRBD2 (5 bases). This CDR3 is built from 13 residues. Trimming stripped 4 bases from V and 7 bases from J, with 14 bases between. CDR1 and CDR2 from the germline V gene are MNHEY and SVGAGI. CDR3 DNA: TGTGCCAGCAGTTTAAGCGGTAAAACTGAGCAGTACTTC. Amino acid sequence: CASSLSGKTEQYF.

V is TRBV29-1 and J is TRBJ1-1; D remains unclear. There are 15 residues in the CDR3. The germline V gene encodes CDR1 SQVTM and CDR2 ANQGSEA. Trimming stripped 4 bases from V and 1 base from J, with 16 bases between. The CDR3 reads CSVGRKDWRNTEAFF. In nucleotides, the CDR3 is TGCAGCGTTGGGAGGAAGGATTGGCGGAACACTGAAGCTTTCTTT.

The chain carries TRBV19 and TRBJ2-5; TRBD1 is a possible D gene (5 bases). V dropped 0 bases and J dropped 1 base, with 12 bases sitting between them. CDR1 LNHDA and CDR2 SQIVND come from the germline V gene (reference sequence). This CDR3 has 16 residues. CDR3 sequence reads: CASSIDSETAQETQYF. CDR3 DNA sequence: TGTGCCAGTAGTATAGACTCGGAGACAGCCCAAGAGACCCAGTACTTC. The whole variable domain, filled in from reference TRBV19 and TRBJ2-5, reads DGGITQSPKYLFRKEGQNVTLSCEQNLNHDAMYWYRQDPGQGLRLIYYSQIVNDFQKGDIAEGYSVSREKKESFPLTVTSAQKNPTAFYLCASSIDSETAQETQYFGPGTRLLVL.

V usage is TRBV7-2 and J usage is TRBJ2-7; D perhaps matches TRBD2 (6 bases). Germline CDR1 is SGHTA and CDR2 is FQGNSA. The ends were cut back, 3 bases at V and 2 bases at J, with 17 bases in the middle. This CDR3 has 16 amino acids. CDR3 nucleotides: TGTGCCAGCAGCTTTTTGTCGGCGGGGCCCCCCTACGAGCAGTACTTC. Protein sequence: CASSFLSAGPPYEQYF. Drawing the rest from reference TRBV7-2 and TRBJ2-7, the complete variable domain is GAGVSQSPSNKVTEKGKDVELRCDPISGHTALYWYRQSLGQGLEFLIYFQGNSAPDKSGLPSDRFSAERTGGSVSTLTIQRTQQEDSAVYLCASSFLSAGPPYEQYFGPGTRLTVT.

The chain uses TRBV3-1 (or the pseudogene TRBV3-2) and TRBJ1-1, with no clear D. The CDR3 spans 13 residues. Germline CDR1 LGHDT, CDR2 YNNKEL (reference sequence). Trimming took 7 bases from V and 4 from J, leaving 13 bases between them. The CDR3 DNA sequence: TGTGCCAGCATCCCGGGCCGGGGCACTGAAGCTTTCTTT. Protein: CASIPGRGTEAFF.

The CDR3 loop is CASSLVAGNNRPDTQYF. The CDR3 DNA follows: TGTGCCAGCAGCTTAGTAGCGGGAAATAATCGTCCAGATACGCAGTATTTT. The chain uses TRBV11-2 and TRBJ2-3, with TRBD2 matching 8 bases. The CDR3 is 17 amino acids. Trimming removed 1 base from V and 4 bases from J; junction bases left unmatched: 10. Germline-derived CDR1 and CDR2 are SGHAT and FQNNGV.

The count of this clone is one. This chain joins TRBV2 and TRBJ1-4; D may be TRBD1 (6 bases). The germline V and J ends were trimmed by 8 bases and 5 bases, with 12 bases remaining between them. The CDR3 is 13 amino acids. Germline-derived CDR1 and CDR2 are SNHLY and FYNNEI. The CDR3 reads CASFDRINEKLFF. CDR3 DNA: TGTGCCAGCTTCGACAGGATAAATGAAAAACTGTTTTTT.

The chain couples TRBV6-2 or TRBV6-3 to TRBJ2-2; TRBD2 aligns across 7 bases. Germline CDR1 is MNHEY and CDR2 is SVGEGT. Trimming took 4 bases from V and 5 from J; bases not matched to a gene: 4. This CDR3 has 14 amino acids. CDR3 in DNA: TGTGCCAGCAGTTGGGAGGGTCGGACCGGGGAGCTGTTTTTT. Protein sequence: CASSWEGRTGELFF.